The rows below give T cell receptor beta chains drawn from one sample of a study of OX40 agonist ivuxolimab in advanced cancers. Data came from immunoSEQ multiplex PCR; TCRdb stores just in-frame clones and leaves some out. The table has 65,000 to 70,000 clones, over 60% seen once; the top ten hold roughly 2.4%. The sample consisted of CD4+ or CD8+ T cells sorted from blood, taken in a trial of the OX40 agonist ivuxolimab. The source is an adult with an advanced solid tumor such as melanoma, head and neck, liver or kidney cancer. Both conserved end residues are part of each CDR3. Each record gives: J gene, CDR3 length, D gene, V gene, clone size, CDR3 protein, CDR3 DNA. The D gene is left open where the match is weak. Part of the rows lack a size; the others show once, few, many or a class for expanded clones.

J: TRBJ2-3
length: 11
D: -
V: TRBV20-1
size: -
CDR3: CSAEGTDTQYF
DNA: TGCAGTGCTGAGGGCACAGATACGCAGTATTTT

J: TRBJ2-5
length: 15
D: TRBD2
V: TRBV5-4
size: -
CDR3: CASSFGAGGLETQYF
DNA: TGTGCCAGCAGCTTTGGCGCGGGGGGGTTGGAGACCCAGTACTTC

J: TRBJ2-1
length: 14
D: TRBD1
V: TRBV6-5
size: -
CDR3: CASSLTGPYNEQFF
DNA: TGTGCCAGCAGCCTGACAGGGCCCTACAATGAGCAGTTCTTC

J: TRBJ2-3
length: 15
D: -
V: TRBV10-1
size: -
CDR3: CASSDDALDTDTQYF
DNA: TGCGCCAGCAGTGATGACGCTCTGGACACAGATACGCAGTATTTT

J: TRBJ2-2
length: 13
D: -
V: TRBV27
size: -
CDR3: CASSLTRTGELFF
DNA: TGTGCCAGCAGTTTAACGAGGACCGGGGAGCTGTTTTTT

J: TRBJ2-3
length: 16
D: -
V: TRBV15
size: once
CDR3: CATSRDSGTSGSTQYF
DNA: TGTGCCACCAGCAGAGATAGTGGGACGTCCGGCAGTACGCAGTATTTT

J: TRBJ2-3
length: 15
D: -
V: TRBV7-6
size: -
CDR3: CASSLGTLGTDTQYF
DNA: TGTGCCAGCAGCTTAGGTACCCTTGGCACAGATACGCAGTATTTT

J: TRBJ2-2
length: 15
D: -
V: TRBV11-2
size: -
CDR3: CASSLAGLLSGELFF
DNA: TGTGCCAGCAGCTTAGCCGGTTTGCTCTCCGGGGAGCTGTTTTTT

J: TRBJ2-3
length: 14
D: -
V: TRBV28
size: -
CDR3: CASSLGAHTDTQYF
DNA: TGTGCCAGCAGTTTAGGGGCCCACACAGATACGCAGTATTTT

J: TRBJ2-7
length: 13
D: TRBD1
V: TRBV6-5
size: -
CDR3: CASSLQGAYEQYF
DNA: TGTGCCAGCAGTTTGCAGGGGGCCTACGAGCAGTACTTC

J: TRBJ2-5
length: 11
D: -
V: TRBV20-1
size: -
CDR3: CSARGEETQYF
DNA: TGCAGTGCTAGAGGGGAAGAGACCCAGTACTTC

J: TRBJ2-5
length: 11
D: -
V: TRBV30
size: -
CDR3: CAGDSRETQYF
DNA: TGTGCCGGTGATTCCAGGGAGACCCAGTACTTC

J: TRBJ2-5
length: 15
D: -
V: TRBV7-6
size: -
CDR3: CASSFSGTLQVAQYF
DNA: TGTGCCAGCAGCTTTTCCGGGACACTTCAAGTGGCCCAGTACTTC

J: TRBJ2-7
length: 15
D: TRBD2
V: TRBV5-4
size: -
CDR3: CASSPTGTSLREQYF
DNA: TGTGCCAGCAGCCCCACCGGGACTAGTCTTAGAGAGCAGTACTTC

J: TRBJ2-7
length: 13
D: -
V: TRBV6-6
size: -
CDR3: CASSPRGNYEQYF
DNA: TGTGCCAGCAGCCCCCGAGGGAACTACGAGCAGTACTTC

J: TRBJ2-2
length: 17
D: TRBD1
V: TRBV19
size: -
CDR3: CASSAGRGQVNTGELFF
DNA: TGTGCCAGTAGTGCTGGGCGGGGACAGGTGAACACCGGGGAGCTGTTTTTT

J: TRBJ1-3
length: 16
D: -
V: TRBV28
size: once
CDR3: CASSLTGPGSGNTIYF
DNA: TGTGCCAGCAGTTTAACGGGCCCAGGGTCTGGAAACACCATATATTTT

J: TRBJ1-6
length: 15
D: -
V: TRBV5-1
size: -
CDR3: CASSLGSGNNSPLHF
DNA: TGCGCCAGCAGCTTGGGGTCGGGAAATAATTCACCCCTCCACTTT

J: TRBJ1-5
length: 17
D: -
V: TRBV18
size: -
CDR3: CASSPSKGPPGNQPQHF
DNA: TGTGCCAGCTCACCCTCAAAAGGGCCCCCAGGGAATCAGCCCCAGCATTTT

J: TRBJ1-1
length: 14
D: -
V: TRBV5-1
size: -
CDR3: CASRVVGANTEAFF
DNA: TGCGCCAGCAGGGTAGTTGGCGCAAACACTGAAGCTTTCTTT

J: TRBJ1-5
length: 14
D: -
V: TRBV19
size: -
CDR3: CASSMSGSVEPQHF
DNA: TGTGCCAGTAGTATGTCGGGGTCTGTGGAGCCCCAGCATTTT

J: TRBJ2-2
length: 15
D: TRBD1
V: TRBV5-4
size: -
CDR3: CASRKTGDQTGELFF
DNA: TGTGCCAGCAGAAAAACAGGGGACCAAACCGGGGAGCTGTTTTTT

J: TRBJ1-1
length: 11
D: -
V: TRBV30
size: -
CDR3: CAWSSVRRAFF
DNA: TGTGCCTGGAGTTCCGTCCGTCGAGCTTTCTTT

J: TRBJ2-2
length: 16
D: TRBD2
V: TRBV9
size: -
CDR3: CASSVVPSGTTGELFF
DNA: TGTGCCAGCAGCGTAGTACCTAGCGGAACCACCGGGGAGCTGTTTTTT

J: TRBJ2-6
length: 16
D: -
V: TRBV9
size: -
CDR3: CASSPQAGAGANVLTF
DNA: TGTGCCAGCAGCCCCCAGGCGGGTGCAGGGGCCAACGTCCTGACTTTC

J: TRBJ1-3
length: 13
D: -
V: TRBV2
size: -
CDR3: CASSEGRGNTIYF
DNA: TGTGCCAGCAGTGAGGGCCGCGGAAACACCATATATTTT

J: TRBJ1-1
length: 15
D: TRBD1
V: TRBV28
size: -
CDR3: CASLRQGAGNTEAFF
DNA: TGTGCCAGCCTTCGACAGGGGGCTGGGAACACTGAAGCTTTCTTT

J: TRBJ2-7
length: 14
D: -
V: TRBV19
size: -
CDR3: CASSTSVGSYEQYF
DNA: TGTGCCAGTAGTACCTCGGTGGGGTCCTACGAGCAGTACTTC

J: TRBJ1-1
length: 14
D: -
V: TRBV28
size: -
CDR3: CASSPGPRGNEAFF
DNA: TGTGCCAGCAGCCCCGGACCGCGCGGTAATGAAGCTTTCTTT

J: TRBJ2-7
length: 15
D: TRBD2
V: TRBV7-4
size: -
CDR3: CASKLLANLTYEQYF
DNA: TGTGCCAGCAAACTACTAGCGAACTTAACCTACGAGCAGTACTTC

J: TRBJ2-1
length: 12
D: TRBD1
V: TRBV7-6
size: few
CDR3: CASSVQGAGQFF
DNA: TGTGCCAGCAGCGTACAGGGGGCGGGACAGTTCTTC

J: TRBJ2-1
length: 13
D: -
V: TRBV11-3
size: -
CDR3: CASILPRGDEQFF
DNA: TGTGCCAGCATCCTGCCCAGGGGGGATGAGCAGTTCTTC

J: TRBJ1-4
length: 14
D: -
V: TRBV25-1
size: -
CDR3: CASSSRTLNEKLFF
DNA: TGTGCCAGCAGTTCAAGGACTCTTAATGAAAAACTGTTTTTT

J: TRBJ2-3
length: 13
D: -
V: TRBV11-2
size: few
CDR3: CASSSPGPYTQYF
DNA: TGTGCCAGCAGCTCGCCGGGACCCTATACGCAGTATTTT

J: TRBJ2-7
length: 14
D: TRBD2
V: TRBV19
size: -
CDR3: CASEPSSGSYEQYF
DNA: TGTGCCAGTGAACCCTCTAGCGGGAGTTACGAGCAGTACTTC

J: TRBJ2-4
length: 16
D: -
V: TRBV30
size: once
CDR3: CAWSVKGGRAKNIQYF
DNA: TGTGCCTGGAGTGTAAAGGGGGGCCGGGCCAAAAACATTCAGTACTTC

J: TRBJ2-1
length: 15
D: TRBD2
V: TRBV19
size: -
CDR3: CASSNPGLGGNEQFF
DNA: TGTGCCAGTAGTAATCCGGGACTAGGAGGGAATGAGCAGTTCTTC

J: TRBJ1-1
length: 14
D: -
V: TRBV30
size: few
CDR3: CAWSNRDTNTEAFF
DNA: TGTGCCTGGAGTAACAGGGATACGAACACTGAAGCTTTCTTT

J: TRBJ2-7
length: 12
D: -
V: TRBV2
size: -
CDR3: CASRGSTYEQYF
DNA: TGTGCCAGCCGGGGCTCTACCTACGAGCAGTACTTC

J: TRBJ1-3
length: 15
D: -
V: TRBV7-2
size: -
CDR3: CASSPDGLSGNTIYF
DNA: TGTGCCAGCAGCCCGGACGGGCTTTCTGGAAACACCATATATTTT

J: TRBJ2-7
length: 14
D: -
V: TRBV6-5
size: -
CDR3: CASSDKMDSYEQYF
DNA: TGTGCCAGCAGTGACAAGATGGACAGCTACGAGCAGTACTTC

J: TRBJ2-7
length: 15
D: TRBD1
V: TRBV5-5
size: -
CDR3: CASSLDGRGRSEQYF
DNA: TGTGCCAGCAGCTTGGATGGCAGGGGGCGAAGTGAGCAGTACTTC

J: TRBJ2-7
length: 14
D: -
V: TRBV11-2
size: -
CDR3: CASSSQRQTYEQYF
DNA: TGTGCCAGCAGCTCCCAGCGCCAGACCTACGAGCAGTACTTC

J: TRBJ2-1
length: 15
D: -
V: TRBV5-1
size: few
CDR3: CASSAGTTSYNEQFF
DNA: TGCGCCAGCAGCGCCGGGACAACTTCTTACAATGAGCAGTTCTTC

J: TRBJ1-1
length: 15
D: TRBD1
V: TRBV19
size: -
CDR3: CASSRQGALNTEAFF
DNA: TGTGCCAGCTCCCGACAGGGGGCCCTAAACACTGAAGCTTTCTTT

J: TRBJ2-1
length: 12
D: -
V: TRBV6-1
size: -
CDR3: CASSEQGNEQFF
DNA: TGTGCCAGCAGTGAACAAGGCAATGAGCAGTTCTTC

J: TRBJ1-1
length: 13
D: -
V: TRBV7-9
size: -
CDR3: CASSSDMNTEAFF
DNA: TGTGCCAGCAGCTCCGACATGAACACTGAAGCTTTCTTT

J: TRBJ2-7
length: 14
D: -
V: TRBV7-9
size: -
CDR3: CASSLRLGIDEQYF
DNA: TGTGCCAGCAGCTTGCGACTGGGGATCGACGAGCAGTACTTC

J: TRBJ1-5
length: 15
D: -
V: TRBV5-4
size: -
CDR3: CASSFSGNVNQPQHF
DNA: TGTGCCAGCAGCTTCTCAGGGAACGTCAATCAGCCCCAGCATTTT

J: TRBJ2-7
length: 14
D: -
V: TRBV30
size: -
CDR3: CARGAQRPPYEQYF
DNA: TGTGCCCGAGGGGCACAGCGACCCCCCTACGAGCAGTACTTC

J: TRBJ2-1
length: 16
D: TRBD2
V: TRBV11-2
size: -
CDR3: CASSTQGGGRANEQFF
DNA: TGTGCCAGCAGTACACAGGGCGGCGGGAGGGCCAATGAGCAGTTCTTC

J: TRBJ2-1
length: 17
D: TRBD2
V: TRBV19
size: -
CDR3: CASSKNDGAGGYNEQFF
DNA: TGTGCCAGTAGTAAAAATGATGGAGCGGGGGGCTACAATGAGCAGTTCTTC

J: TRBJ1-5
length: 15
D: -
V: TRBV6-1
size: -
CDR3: CASSAQGGRNQPQHF
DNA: TGTGCCAGCAGTGCCCAGGGAGGTCGCAATCAGCCCCAGCATTTT

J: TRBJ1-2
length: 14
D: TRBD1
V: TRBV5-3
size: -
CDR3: CARSFGGQGHGYTF
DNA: TGTGCCAGAAGCTTTGGGGGACAGGGACATGGCTACACCTTC